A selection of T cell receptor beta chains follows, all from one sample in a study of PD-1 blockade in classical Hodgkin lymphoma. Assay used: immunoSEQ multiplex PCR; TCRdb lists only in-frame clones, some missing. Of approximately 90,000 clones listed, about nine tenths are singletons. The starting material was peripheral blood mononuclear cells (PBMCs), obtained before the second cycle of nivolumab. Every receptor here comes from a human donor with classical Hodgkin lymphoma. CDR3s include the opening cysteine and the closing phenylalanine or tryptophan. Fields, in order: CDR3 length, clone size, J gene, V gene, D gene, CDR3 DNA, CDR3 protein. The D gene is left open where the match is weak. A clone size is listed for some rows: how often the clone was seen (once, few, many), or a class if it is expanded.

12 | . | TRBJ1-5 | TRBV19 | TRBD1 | TGTGCCGGGGACAGGGCCCTACAGCCCCAGCATTTT | CAGDRALQPQHF
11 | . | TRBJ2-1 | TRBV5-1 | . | TGCGCCAGCAGCCAGCCCAATGAGCAGTTCTTC | CASSQPNEQFF
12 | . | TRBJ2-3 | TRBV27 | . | TGTGCCAGCAGTAGATCCACAGATACGCAGTATTTT | CASSRSTDTQYF
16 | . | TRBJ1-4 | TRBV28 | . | TGTGCCAGCAGTTCTCCAACAGGGAGCGGCAATGAAAAACTGTTTTTT | CASSSPTGSGNEKLFF
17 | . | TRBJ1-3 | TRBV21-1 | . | TGTGCCAGCAGTCGAACGCGGCGGGGATTCTCTGGAAACACCATATATTTT | CASSRTRRGFSGNTIYF
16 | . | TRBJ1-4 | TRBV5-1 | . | TGCGCCAGCAGCCCTGGAGCTGACGCAACTAATGAAAAACTGTTTTTT | CASSPGADATNEKLFF
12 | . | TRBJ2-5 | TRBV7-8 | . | TGTGCCAGCAGCTTATCGGTAGAGACCCAGTACTTC | CASSLSVETQYF
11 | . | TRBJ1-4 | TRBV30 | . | TGTGCCTGGATGGGGGAGGCTCGTCTGTTTTTT | CAWMGEARLFF
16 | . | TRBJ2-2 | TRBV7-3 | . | TGTGCCAGCAGCTTTAATAGAGTTGCGAACACCGGGGAGCTGTTTTTT | CASSFNRVANTGELFF
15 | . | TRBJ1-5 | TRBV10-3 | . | TGTGCCATCAGTGAGTCGAAGGGAGGCGACCAGCCCCAGCATTTT | CAISESKGGDQPQHF
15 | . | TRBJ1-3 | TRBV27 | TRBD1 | TGTGCCAGCACTACGGGACAGGGCCCGGGAAACACCATATATTTT | CASTTGQGPGNTIYF
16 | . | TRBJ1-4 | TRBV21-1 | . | TGTGCCAGCAGCCGCCGGACAGGGCCAACTAATGAAAAACTGTTTTTT | CASSRRTGPTNEKLFF
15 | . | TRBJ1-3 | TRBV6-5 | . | TGTGCCAGCAGTGGGAAGGTACCTCTTGGAAACACCATATATTTT | CASSGKVPLGNTIYF
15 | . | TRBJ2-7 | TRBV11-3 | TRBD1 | TGTGCCAGCAGCTTAGAGACAGGGAACACCTACGAGCAGTACTTC | CASSLETGNTYEQYF
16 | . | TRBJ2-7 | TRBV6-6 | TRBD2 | TGTGCCAGCAGGGGGCTAGCGGGAGGGGGCTCCTACGAGCAGTACTTC | CASRGLAGGGSYEQYF
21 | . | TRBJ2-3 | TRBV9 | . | TGTGCCAGCAGCGCCGCCCAATCCCCACCAATGGCAGGCGGCCCGGTGAATACGCAGTATTTT | CASSAAQSPPMAGGPVNTQYF
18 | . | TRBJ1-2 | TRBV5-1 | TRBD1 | TGCGCCAGCAGGCTTACCGGGACAGGGGGCGCGGGAGGCTATGGCTACACCTTC | CASRLTGTGGAGGYGYTF
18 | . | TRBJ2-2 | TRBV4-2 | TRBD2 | TGTGCCAGCAGCCAAGATCGGGTGGGACTAGCGGGGGCCGGGGAGCTGTTTTTT | CASSQDRVGLAGAGELFF
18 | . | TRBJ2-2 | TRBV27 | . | TGTGCCAGCAGTTTTACAGGGGGGGCGTTCGCGAACACCGGGGAGCTGTTTTTT | CASSFTGGAFANTGELFF
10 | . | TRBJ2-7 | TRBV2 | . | TGTGCCAGCCGAACCTACGAGCAGTACTTC | CASRTYEQYF
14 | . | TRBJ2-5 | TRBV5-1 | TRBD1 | TGCGCCAGCAGCAAACAGGGGGTCCAAGAGACCCAGTACTTC | CASSKQGVQETQYF
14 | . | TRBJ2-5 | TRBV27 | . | TGTGCCAGCAGCCCAACCCCCGGGGGAGAGACCCAGTACTTC | CASSPTPGGETQYF
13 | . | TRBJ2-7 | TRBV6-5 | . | TGTGCCAGCAGTTACTCGGAGTCCTACGAGCAGTACTTC | CASSYSESYEQYF
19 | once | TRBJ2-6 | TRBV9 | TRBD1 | TGTGCCAGCAGCCCAAATGATCGGGACAGGGTCTCTGGGGCCAACGTCCTGACTTTC | CASSPNDRDRVSGANVLTF
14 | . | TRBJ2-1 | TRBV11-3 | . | TGTGCCAGCAGCCCCCCGGGCGGGTACAATGAGCAGTTCTTC | CASSPPGGYNEQFF
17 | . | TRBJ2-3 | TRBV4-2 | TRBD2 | TGTGCCAGCAGCCCCGGACTAGCGGGAGGGCGAGGAGATACGCAGTATTTT | CASSPGLAGGRGDTQYF
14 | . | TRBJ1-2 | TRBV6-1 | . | TGTGCCAGCTTGGGAGGGGCGAATAGCTATGGCTACACCTTC | CASLGGANSYGYTF
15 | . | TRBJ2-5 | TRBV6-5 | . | TGTGCCAGCAGGCTCCTAGGGGGGCCCCAAGAGACCCAGTACTTC | CASRLLGGPQETQYF
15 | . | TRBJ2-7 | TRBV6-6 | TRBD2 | TGTGCCAGCAGTTACTCCCGGGGCCCGGGGGGCGAGCAGTACTTC | CASSYSRGPGGEQYF
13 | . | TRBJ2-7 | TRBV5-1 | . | TGCGCCAGCAGAAACCCCCCGTCCTACGAGCAGTACTTC | CASRNPPSYEQYF
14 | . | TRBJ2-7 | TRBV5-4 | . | TGTGCCAGCAGCCGACCGGGACTGGGCTACGAGCAGTACTTC | CASSRPGLGYEQYF
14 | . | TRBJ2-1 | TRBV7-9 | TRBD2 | TGTGCCTCCCCCTCCGGGAGGGCCTACAATGAGCAGTTCTTC | CASPSGRAYNEQFF
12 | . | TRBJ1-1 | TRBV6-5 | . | TGTGCCAGCAGTATGTTAGATACAGAAGCTTTCTTT | CASSMLDTEAFF
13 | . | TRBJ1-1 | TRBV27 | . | TGTGCCAGCAGTTGGTCGTTGAACACTGAAGCTTTCTTT | CASSWSLNTEAFF
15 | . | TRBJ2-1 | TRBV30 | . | TGTGCCTGGAGTGTCCGGGCCCGCTCCTACAATGAGCAGTTCTTC | CAWSVRARSYNEQFF
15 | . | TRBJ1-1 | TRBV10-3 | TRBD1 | TGTGCCATCAGCTTAAGACAGGGAGGTTATACTGAAGCTTTCTTT | CAISLRQGGYTEAFF
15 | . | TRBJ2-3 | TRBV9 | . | TGTGCCAGCAGCGTAATTGGCGCAAACACAGATACGCAGTATTTT | CASSVIGANTDTQYF
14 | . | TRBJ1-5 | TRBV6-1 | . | TGTGCCAGCAGTGAAGTTTGGTCCTCTCAGCCCCAGCATTTT | CASSEVWSSQPQHF
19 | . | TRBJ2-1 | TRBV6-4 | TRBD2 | TGTGCCAGCAGTGACCCGCTAGCGGGAGGGCCGGCTTTTCGTAGTGAGCAGTTCTTC | CASSDPLAGGPAFRSEQFF
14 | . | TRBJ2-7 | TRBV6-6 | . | TGTGCCAGCAGTTACTCGCGGGGTAAGAGCGAGCAGTACTTC | CASSYSRGKSEQYF
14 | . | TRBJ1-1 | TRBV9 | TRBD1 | TGTGCCAGCAGCGTTGGGGACAGGGGGCGCGATGCTTTCTTT | CASSVGDRGRDAFF
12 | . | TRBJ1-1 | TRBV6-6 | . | TGTGCCAGCAGTGGGACATCCACTGAAGCTTTCTTT | CASSGTSTEAFF
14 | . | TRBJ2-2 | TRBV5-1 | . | TGCGCCAGCCTCCCACCCAGGGGGGCCCCCGAGCTGTTTTTT | CASLPPRGAPELFF
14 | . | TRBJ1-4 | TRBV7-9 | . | TGTGCCAGCAGCTTAGGGGGGTATAATGAAAAACTGTTTTTT | CASSLGGYNEKLFF
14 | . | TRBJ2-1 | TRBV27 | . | TGTGCCAGCAGTTTTCAGCGGACCTACAATGAGCAGTTCTTC | CASSFQRTYNEQFF
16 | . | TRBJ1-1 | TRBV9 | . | TGTGCCAGCAGCGTGGACCCAGGGAGGGGGAACACTGAAGCTTTCTTT | CASSVDPGRGNTEAFF